A single sample is the source of the 5 T cell receptor beta chains below, sequenced in a study of T cells in Graves' hyperthyroidism and ophthalmopathy (dated by TCRdb to the late 2010s). Library creation used multiplex PCR. The run used an Illumina HiSeq 2000. The TCR beta CDR3 regions were amplified from the RNA transcripts. For the first round of RT-PCR on the TCR CDR3, the HTBI primer set was used together with the Qiagen OneStep RT-PCR kit. TCRdb reanalyzed the raw reads on its own, using fastp at Q25 for trimming and MiXCR for clone calling, and kept in-frame beta chains. Merged by CDR3 protein, the rows form single entries marked with the most common genes and DNA. The table for this sample lists around 300,000 distinct CDR3 sequences; 22% of them were counted only once. Around 65% of the sample comes from the top ten. Sequencing was carried out using blood. All receptors come from a man in his thirties or forties with Graves' ophthalmopathy.

This chain joins TRBV19 and TRBJ1-2, with 7 bases matching TRBD1. This CDR3 comprises 16 residues. V lost 4 bases, J lost 2 bases, and 10 bases stayed unmatched. CDR1 is LNHDA and CDR2 is SQIVND in the germline V gene (reference sequence). CDR3 nucleotides: TGTGCCAGTAGTAGAGCGGGACAGAGGAGAAACTATGGCTACACCTTC. This codes for CASSRAGQRRNYGYTF.

This clonotype was counted a few times. The chain is built from TRBV7-8 and TRBJ2-1, with TRBD2 matching 8 bases. Per germline, CDR1 SGHVS and CDR2 FQNEAQ. CDR3 size: 14 residues. Germline trimming cut 5 bases from V and 7 bases from J; bases unmatched to any gene: 7. The CDR3 sequence is CASSASGSVNEQFF. The CDR3 nucleotides read TGTGCCAGCAGCGCAAGCGGGAGTGTTAATGAGCAGTTCTTC.

This chain joins TRBV7-3 and TRBJ1-1; 7 nucleotides align to TRBD1. V shed 4 bases and J 5 bases; nucleotides not matched to a gene: 7. CDR3 length: 14 residues. Germline V lookup: CDR1 SGHTA, CDR2 FQGTGA. This CDR3 reads CASSSQGWETEAFF. CDR3 sequence (DNA): TGTGCCAGCAGCTCACAGGGGTGGGAAACTGAAGCTTTCTTT.

This clonotype was seen repeatedly, ten times or more. The rearrangement uses TRBV3-1 and TRBJ1-1, with D hard to call. Germline V gene lookup returns CDR1 LGHDT and CDR2 YNNKEL (reference sequence). The CDR3 loop spans 13 amino acids. The germline V and J ends were trimmed by 1 base and 11 bases, with 14 bases remaining between them. CDR3 amino acids: CASSQADPRRAFF. In DNA, the CDR3 is TGTGCCAGCAGCCAAGCCGACCCGAGACGCGCTTTCTTT.

The sample holds many counts of this clonotype. The J gene is TRBJ1-2, the V gene TRBV11-2, with a possible D match to TRBD1 (6 bases). The CDR3 totals 14 residues. The V gene's germline CDR1 is SGHAT and CDR2 FQNNGV. Trimming shortened V by 0 bases and J by 6 bases, and 11 bases separated the two germline ends. CDR3 sequence: CASSLDRGNDGYTF. CDR3 bases: TGTGCCAGCAGCTTAGACAGGGGTAATGATGGCTACACCTTC.